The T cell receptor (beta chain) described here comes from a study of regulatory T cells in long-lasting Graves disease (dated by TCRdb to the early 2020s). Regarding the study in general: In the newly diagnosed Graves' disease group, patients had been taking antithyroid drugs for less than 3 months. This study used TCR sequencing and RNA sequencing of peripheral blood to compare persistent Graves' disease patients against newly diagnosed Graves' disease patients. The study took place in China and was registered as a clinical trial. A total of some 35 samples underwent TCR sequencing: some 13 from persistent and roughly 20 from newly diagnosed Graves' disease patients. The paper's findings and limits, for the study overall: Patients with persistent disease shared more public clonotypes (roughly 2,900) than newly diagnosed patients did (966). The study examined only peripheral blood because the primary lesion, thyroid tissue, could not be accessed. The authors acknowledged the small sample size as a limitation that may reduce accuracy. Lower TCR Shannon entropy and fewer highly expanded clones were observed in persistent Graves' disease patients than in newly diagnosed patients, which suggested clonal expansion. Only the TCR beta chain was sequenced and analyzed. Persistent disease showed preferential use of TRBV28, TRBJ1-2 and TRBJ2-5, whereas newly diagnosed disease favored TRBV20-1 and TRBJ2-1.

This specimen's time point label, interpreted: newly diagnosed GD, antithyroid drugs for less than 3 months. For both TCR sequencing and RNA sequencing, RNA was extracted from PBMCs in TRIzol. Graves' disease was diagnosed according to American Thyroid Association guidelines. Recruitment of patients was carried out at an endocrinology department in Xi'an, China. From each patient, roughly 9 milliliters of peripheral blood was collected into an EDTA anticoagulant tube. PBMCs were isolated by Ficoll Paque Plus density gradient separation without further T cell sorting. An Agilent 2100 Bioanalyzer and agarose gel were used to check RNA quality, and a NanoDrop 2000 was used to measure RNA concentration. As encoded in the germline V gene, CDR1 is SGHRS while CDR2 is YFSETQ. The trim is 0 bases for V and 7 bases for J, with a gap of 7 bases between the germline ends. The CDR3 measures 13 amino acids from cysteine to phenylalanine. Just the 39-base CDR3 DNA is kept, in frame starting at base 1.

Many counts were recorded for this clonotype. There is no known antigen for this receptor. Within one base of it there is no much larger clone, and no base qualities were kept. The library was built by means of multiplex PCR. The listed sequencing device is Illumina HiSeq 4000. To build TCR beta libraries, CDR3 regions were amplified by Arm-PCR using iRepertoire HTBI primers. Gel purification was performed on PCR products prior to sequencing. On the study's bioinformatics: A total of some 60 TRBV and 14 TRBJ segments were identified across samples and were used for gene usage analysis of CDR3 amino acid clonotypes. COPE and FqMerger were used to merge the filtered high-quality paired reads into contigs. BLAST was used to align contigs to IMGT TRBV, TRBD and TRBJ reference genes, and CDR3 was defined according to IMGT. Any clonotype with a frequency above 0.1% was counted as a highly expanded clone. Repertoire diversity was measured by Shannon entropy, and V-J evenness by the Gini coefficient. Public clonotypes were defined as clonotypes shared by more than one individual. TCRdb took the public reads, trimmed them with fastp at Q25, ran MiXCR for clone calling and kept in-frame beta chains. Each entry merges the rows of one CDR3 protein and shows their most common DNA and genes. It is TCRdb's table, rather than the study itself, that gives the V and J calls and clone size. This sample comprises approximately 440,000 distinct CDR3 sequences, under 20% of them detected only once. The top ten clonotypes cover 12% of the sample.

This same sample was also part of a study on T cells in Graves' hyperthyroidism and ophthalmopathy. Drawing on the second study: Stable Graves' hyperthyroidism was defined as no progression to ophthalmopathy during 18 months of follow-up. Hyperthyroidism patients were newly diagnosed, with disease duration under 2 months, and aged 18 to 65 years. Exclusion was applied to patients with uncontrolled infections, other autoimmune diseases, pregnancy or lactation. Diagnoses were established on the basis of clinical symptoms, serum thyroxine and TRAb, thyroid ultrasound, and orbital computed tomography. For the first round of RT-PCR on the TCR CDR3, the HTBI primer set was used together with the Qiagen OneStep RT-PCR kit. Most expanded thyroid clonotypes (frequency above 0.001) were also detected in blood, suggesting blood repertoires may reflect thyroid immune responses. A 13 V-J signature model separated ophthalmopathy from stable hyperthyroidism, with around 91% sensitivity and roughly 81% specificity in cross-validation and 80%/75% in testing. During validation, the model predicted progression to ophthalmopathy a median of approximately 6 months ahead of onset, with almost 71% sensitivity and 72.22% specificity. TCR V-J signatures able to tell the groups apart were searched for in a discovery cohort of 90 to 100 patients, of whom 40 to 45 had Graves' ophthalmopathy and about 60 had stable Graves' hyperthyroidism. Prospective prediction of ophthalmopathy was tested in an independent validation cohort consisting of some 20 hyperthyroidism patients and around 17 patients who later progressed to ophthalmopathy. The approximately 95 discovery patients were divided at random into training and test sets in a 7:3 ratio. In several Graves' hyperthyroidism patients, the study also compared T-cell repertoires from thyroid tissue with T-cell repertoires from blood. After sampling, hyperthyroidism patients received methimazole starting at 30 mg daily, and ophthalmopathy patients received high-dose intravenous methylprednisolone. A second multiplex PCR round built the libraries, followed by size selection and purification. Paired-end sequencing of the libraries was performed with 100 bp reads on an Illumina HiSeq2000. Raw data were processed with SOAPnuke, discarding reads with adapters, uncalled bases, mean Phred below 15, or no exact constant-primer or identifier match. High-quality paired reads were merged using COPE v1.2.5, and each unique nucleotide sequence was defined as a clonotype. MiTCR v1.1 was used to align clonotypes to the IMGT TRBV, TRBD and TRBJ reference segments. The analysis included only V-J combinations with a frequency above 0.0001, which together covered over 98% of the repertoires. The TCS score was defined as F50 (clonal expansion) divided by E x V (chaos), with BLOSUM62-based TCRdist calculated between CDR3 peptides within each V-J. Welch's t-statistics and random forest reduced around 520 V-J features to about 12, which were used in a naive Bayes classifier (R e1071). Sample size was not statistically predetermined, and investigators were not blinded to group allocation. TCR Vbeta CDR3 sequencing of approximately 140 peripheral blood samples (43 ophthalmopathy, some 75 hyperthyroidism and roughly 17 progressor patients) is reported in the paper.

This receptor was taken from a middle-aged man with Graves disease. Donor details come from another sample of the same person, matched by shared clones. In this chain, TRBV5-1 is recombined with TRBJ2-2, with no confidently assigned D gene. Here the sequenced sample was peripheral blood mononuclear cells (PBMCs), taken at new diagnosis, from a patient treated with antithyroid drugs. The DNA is TGCGCCAGCAGCTTGGTAAGAAGCGGGGAGCTGTTTTTT. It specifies CASSLVRSGELFF.